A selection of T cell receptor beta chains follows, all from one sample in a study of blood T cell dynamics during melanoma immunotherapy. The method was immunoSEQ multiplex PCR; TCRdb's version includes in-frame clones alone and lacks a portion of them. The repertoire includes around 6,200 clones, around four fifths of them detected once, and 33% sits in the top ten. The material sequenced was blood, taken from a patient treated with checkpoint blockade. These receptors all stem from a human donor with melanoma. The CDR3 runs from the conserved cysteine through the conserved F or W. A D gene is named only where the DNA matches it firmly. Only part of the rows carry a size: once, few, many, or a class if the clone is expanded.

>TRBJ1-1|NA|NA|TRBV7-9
TGTGCCAGGGGCACTGAAGCTTTCTTT
CARGTEAFF
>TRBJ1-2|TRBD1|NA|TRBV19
TGTGCCAGTAGTATAGATGATAACAGGGGGCGCTTATTTAACTATGGCTACACCTTC
CASSIDDNRGRLFNYGYTF
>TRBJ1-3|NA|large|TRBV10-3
TGTGCCATCAGCCCGGACAGCTCTGGAAACACCATATATTTT
CAISPDSSGNTIYF
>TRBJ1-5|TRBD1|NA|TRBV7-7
TGTGCCAGCAGCAAGACAGGGGGCCTGAGAGTAAGCAATCAGCCCCAGCATTTT
CASSKTGGLRVSNQPQHF
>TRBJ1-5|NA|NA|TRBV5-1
TGCGCCAGCAGCTTGGCCTCGAATCAGCCCCAGCATTTT
CASSLASNQPQHF
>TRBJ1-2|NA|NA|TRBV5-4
TGTGCCAGCAGCTTGGGGGGGGCGCCAGGATCAAGTGGCTACACCTTC
CASSLGGAPGSSGYTF
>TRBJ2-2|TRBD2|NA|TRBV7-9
TGTGCCAGCAGCTTATCTCGGGCTAGCGGGAGTATCAGCACCGGGGAGCTGTTTTTT
CASSLSRASGSISTGELFF
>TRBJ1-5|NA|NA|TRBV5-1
TGCGCCAGCAGCCCTGGACAGATCAATCAGCCCCAGCATTTT
CASSPGQINQPQHF
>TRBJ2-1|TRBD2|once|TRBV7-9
TGTGCCAGCAGCTTACTGGGAGGGCCTTCTTACAATGAGCAGTTCTTC
CASSLLGGPSYNEQFF
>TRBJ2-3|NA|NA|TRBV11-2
TGTGCCAGCAGCTCACTTGTCACAGATACGCAGTATTTT
CASSSLVTDTQYF
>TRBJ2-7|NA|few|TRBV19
TGTGCCAGTAGTATGGTTTCCAGGGGATCCTACGAGCAGTACTTC
CASSMVSRGSYEQYF
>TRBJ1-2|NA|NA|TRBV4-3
TGCGCCAGCAGCTTGTGGTGGGTTGGCTACACCTTC
CASSLWWVGYTF
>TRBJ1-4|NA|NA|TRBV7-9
TGTGCCAGCAGCTTGCCGGGACAACGAGAAAAACTGTTTTTT
CASSLPGQREKLFF
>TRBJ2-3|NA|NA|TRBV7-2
TGTGCCAGCAGCTTAGGGGGCCCAACGACCACAGATACGCAGTATTTT
CASSLGGPTTTDTQYF
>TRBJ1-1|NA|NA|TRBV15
TGTGCCACCAGCAGAGATAAAAAAGTAAACACTGAAGCTTTCTTT
CATSRDKKVNTEAFF
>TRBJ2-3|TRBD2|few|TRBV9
TGTGCCAGCAGCTTACGGACTAGCGGGGGGCCAGATACGCAGTATTTT
CASSLRTSGGPDTQYF
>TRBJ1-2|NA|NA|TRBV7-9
TGTGCCAGCAGCTGGGCACGGGGCTATGGCTACACCTTC
CASSWARGYGYTF
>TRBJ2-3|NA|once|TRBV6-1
TGTGCCAGCAGTGAGGATGGGGGGCCGACAGATACGCAGTATTTT
CASSEDGGPTDTQYF
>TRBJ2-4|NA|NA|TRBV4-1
TGCGCCAGCAGCCAGGGGCCCAAAAACATTCAGTACTTC
CASSQGPKNIQYF
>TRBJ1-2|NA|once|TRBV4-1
TGCGCCAGCAGCTTGGGGGGGTACCCCTATGGCTACACCTTC
CASSLGGYPYGYTF
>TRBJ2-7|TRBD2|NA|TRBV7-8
TGTGCCAGCAGCCCGTTGGGCGGGAGCTCCTACGAGCAGTACTTC
CASSPLGGSSYEQYF
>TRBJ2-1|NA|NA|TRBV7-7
TGTGCCAGCAGCTTAGGAGTTCAGCCCAATGAGCAGTTCTTC
CASSLGVQPNEQFF
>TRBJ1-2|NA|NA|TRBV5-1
TGCGCCAGCAGCTTGGTGGGAAACTATGGCTACACCTTC
CASSLVGNYGYTF
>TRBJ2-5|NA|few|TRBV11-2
TGTGCCAGCAGCTTAGGAAAGGGTCCACAGTACTTC
CASSLGKGPQYF
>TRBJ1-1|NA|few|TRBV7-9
TGTGCCAGCAGCCCTAGTCGAGCGCTGGGTCTTAATGAAGCTTTCTTT
CASSPSRALGLNEAFF
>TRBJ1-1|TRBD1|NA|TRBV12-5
TGTGCTAGTGGTTTGGCCCTACTTGCGGAGGGGGCCACTGAAGCTTTCTTT
CASGLALLAEGATEAFF
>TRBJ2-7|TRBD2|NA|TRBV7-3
TGTGCCAGCAGCTTGACTAGCGGGACCCTGGCCCGGGAGCAGTACTTC
CASSLTSGTLAREQYF
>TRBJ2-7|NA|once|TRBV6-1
TGTGCCAGCAGTGAGGCAGCCAGCTACGAGCAGTACTTC
CASSEAASYEQYF
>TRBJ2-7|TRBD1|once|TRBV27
TGTGCCAGCAGTTCATGGACAGGGAGGAACGAGCAGTACTTC
CASSSWTGRNEQYF
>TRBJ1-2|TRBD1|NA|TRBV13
TGTGCCAGCAGCTCACAGGGGGGGGGCTACACCTTC
CASSSQGGGYTF
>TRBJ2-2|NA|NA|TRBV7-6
TGTGCCAGCAGCACCACCGGGGAGCTGTTTTTT
CASSTTGELFF
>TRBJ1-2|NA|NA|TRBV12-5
TGTGCTAGTGGTCCCGACAAGAACTATGGCTACACCTTC
CASGPDKNYGYTF
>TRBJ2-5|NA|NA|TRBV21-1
TGTGCCAGCACCCACAAAGAGACCCAGTACTTC
CASTHKETQYF
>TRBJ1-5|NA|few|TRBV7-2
TGTGCCAGCAGCCCCCGCCCGATCAATCAGCCCCAGCATTTT
CASSPRPINQPQHF
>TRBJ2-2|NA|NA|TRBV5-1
TGCGCCAGCAGCTTGTACGGGGGGGAGCTGTTTTTT
CASSLYGGELFF
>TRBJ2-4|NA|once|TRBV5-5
TGTGCCAGCAGCGGGACCTTGGGACTAGCCAAAAACATTCAGTACTTC
CASSGTLGLAKNIQYF
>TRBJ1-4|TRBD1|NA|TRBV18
TGTGCCAGCTCACCGAAGGAGGGGGCGCGGGAAAAACTGTTTTTT
CASSPKEGAREKLFF
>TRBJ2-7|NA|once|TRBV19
TGTGCCAGTAGTATAGAAGGGGGGGACTCCTACGAGCAGTACTTC
CASSIEGGDSYEQYF
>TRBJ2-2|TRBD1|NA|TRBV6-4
TGTGCCAGCAGCCGGGACAGCGTCAACACCGGGGAGCTGTTTTTT
CASSRDSVNTGELFF
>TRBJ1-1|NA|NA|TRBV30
TGTGCCTGGAGTGGTGGGGTCAAGGAATCGAACACTGAAGCTTTCTTT
CAWSGGVKESNTEAFF
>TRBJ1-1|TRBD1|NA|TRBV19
TGTGCCAGTAGTACGCGCCCGGGACAGGGGGACACTGAAGCTTTCTTT
CASSTRPGQGDTEAFF
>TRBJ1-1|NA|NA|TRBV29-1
TGCAGCGTGGCCGGCCTAACTGAAGCTTTCTTT
CSVAGLTEAFF
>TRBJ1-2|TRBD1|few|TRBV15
TGTGCCACCAGCAGAGATGAGCAGGGGGCTTGGTATGGCTACACCTTC
CATSRDEQGAWYGYTF
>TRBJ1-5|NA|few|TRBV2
TGTGCCAGCAGTGATTCAAGGCAGCCCCAGCATTTT
CASSDSRQPQHF
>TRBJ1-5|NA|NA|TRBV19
TGTGCCAGTACCTTTGACAGCCTCAATCAGCCCCAGCATTTT
CASTFDSLNQPQHF
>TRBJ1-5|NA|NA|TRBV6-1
TGTGCCAGCAGGCTCCGGGACCTGGGGGATCAGCCCCAGCATTTT
CASRLRDLGDQPQHF
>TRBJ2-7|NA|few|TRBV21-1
TGTGCCAGCAGCAAAGTGAGCTACGAGCAGTACTTC
CASSKVSYEQYF
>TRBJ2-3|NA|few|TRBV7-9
TGTGCCAGCAGCCCAGGGGTAGTCCCAGATACGCAGTATTTT
CASSPGVVPDTQYF
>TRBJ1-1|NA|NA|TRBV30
TGTGCCTGGGGGGAGCAGGGCAGAACTGAAGCTTTCTTT
CAWGEQGRTEAFF
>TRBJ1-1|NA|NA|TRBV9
TGTGCCAGCAGCGTAGGTTATAGAATGAACACTGAAGCTTTCTTT
CASSVGYRMNTEAFF
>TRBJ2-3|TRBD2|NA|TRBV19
TGTGCCAGTAAAACCGGGACTAGCGGGACTTCTTCCACAGATACGCAGTATTTT
CASKTGTSGTSSTDTQYF
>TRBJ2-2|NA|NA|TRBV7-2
TGTGCCAGCAGCTCGCCTCTCACTTTTACCGGGGAGCTGTTTTTT
CASSSPLTFTGELFF
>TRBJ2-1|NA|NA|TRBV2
TGTGCCAGCAGTGGAGGAGGAGGTCCCTACAATGAGCAGTTCTTC
CASSGGGGPYNEQFF
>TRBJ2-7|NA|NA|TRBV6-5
TGTGCCAGCAGGGACAGAACCTACGAGCAGTACTTC
CASRDRTYEQYF
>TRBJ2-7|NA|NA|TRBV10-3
TGTGCCATCAGCGGACAGACCTACGAGCAGTACTTC
CAISGQTYEQYF
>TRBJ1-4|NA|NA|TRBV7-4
TGTGCCAGCAGCTTCCAACTTTCAGGGATTAATGAAAAACTGTTTTTT
CASSFQLSGINEKLFF
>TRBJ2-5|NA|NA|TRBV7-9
TGTGCCAGCACCACTAGGGGGGGTCCACAAGAGACCCAGTACTTC
CASTTRGGPQETQYF
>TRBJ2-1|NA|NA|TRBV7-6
TGTGCCAGCAGCTTAGGGCAGAATGAGCAGTTCTTC
CASSLGQNEQFF